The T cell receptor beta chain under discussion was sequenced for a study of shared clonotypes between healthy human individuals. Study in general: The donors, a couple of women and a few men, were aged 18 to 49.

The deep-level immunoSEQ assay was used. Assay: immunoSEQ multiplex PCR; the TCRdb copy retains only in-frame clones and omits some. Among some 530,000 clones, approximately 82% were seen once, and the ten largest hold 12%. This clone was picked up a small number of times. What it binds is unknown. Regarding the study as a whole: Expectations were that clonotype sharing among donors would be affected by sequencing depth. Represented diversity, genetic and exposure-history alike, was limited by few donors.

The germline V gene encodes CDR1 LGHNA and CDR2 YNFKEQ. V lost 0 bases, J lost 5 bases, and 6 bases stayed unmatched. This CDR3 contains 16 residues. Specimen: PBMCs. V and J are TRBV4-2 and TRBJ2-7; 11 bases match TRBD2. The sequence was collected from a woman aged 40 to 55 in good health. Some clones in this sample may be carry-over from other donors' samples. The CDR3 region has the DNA TGTGCCAGCAGCCAAGATCTCCTAGCGGGAGGTAACGAGCAGTACTTC. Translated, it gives CASSQDLLAGGNEQYF.